This TCR beta chain was sequenced in a study of blood T cell repertoires in COVID-19. Here immunoSEQ multiplex PCR was the method, and the copy in TCRdb shows in-frame clones only, minus some. The repertoire consists of about 180,000 clones, with about 89% occurring once and the leading ten covering about 1.9%. The length of the CDR3 is 14 residues. Germline V gene sequence: CDR1 SNHLY, CDR2 FYNNEI. V lost 7 bases, J lost 7 bases, and 20 bases lay in between. This sequence joins TRBV2 and TRBJ2-7, with a tentative D call TRBD2 (7 bases). This receptor was obtained from a man in his late teens or twenties who had recovered from COVID-19. Source material: peripheral blood. CDR3 bases: TGTGCCAGCATAAAGGGGGGGACGGGTTATGAGCAGTACTTC. Encoded protein: CASIKGGTGYEQYF. Filled out from reference TRBV2 and TRBJ2-7, the complete variable domain reads EPEVTQTPSHQVTQMGQEVILRCVPISNHLYFYWYRQILGQKVEFLVSFYNNEISEKSEIFDDQFSVERPDGSNFTLKIRSTKLEDSAMYFCASIKGGTGYEQYFGPGTRLTVT.